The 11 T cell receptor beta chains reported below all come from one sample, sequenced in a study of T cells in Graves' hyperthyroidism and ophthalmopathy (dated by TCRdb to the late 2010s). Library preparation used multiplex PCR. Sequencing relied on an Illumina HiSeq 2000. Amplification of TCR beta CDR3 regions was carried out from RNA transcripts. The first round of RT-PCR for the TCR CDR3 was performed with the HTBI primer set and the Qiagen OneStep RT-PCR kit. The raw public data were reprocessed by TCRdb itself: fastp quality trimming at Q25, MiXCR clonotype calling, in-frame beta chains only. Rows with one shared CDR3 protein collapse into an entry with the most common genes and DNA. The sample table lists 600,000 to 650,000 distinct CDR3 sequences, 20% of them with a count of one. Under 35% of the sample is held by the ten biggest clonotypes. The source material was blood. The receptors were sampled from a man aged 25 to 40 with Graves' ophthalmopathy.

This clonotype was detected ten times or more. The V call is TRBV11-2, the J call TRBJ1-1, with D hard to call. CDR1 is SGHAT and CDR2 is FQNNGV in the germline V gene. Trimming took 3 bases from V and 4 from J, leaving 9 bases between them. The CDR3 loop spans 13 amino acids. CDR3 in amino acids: CASSFEAVTEAFF. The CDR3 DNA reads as TGTGCCAGCAGCTTCGAGGCTGTCACTGAAGCTTTCTTT.

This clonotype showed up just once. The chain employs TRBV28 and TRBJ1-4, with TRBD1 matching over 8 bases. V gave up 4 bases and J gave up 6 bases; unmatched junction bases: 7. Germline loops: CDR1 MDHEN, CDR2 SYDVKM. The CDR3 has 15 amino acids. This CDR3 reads CASSSQGARDEKLFF. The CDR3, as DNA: TGTGCCAGCAGTTCCCAGGGGGCGCGTGATGAAAAACTGTTTTTT. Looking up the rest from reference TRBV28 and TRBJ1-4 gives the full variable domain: DVKVTQSSRYLVKRTGEKVFLECVQDMDHENMFWYRQDPGLGLRLIYFSYDVKMKEKGDIPEGYSVSREKKERFSLILESASTNQTSMYLCASSSQGARDEKLFFGSGTQLSVL.

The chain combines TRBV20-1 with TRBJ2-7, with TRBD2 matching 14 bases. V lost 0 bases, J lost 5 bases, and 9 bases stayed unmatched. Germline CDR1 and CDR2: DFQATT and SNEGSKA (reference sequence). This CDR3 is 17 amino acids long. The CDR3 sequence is CSARERLAGGPLNEQYF. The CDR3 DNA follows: TGCAGTGCTAGAGAGCGACTAGCGGGAGGGCCACTCAACGAGCAGTACTTC.

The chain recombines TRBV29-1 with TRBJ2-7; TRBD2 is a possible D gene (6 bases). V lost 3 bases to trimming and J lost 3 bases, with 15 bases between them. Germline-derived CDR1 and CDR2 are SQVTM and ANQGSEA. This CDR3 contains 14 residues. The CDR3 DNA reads TGCAGCGTTGAGGAGGCGGGACGGCGCTACGAGCAGTACTTC. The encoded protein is CSVEEAGRRYEQYF.

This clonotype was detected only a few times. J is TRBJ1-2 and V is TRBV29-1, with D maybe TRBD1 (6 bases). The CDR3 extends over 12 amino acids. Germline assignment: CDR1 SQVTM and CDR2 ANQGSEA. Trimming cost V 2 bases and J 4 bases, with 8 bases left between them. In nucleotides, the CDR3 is TGCAGCGTTGAACAGGGGAGCTATGGCTACACCTTC. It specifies CSVEQGSYGYTF.

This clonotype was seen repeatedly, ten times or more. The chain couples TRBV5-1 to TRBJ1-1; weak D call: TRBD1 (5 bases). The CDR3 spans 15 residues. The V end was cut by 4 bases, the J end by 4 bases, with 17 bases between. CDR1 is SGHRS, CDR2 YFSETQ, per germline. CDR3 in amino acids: CASSDITPGLTEAFF. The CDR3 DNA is TGCGCCAGCAGCGACATAACACCGGGACTCACTGAAGCTTTCTTT.

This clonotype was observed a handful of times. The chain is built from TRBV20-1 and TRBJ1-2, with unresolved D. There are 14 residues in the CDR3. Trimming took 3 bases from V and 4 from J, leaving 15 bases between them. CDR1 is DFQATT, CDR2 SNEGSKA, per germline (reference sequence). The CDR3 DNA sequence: TGCAGTGCTAGGTTGGCCCCTGATGGCTATGGCTACACCTTC. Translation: CSARLAPDGYGYTF.

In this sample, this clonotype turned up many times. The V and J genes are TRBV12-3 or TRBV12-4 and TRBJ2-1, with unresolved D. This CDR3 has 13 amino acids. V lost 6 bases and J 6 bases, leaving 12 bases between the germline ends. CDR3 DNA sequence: TGTGCCAGCAGCCGTGGGCCGTTCAATGAGCAGTTCTTC. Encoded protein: CASSRGPFNEQFF.

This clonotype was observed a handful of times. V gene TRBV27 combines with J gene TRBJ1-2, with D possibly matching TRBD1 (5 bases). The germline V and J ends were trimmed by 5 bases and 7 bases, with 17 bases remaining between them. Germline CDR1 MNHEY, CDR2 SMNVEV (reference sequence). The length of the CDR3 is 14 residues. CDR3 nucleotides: TGTGCCAGCAGTCCCCGGGTTGGGGGTGGTGGCTACACCTTC. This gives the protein CASSPRVGGGGYTF.

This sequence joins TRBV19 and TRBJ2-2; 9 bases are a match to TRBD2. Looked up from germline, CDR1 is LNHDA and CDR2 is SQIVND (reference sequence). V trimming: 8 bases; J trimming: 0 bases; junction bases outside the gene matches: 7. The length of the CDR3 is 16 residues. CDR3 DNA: TGTGCCAGTCACAGCGGGAGGCTCACGAACACCGGGGAGCTGTTTTTT. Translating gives CASHSGRLTNTGELFF.

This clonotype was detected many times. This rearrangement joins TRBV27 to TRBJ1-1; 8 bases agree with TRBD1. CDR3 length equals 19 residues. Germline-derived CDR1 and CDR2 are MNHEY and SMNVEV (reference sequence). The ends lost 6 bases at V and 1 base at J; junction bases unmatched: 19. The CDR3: CASRTTTGEVRLGNTEAFF. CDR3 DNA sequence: TGTGCCAGCAGAACAACGACAGGGGAAGTGAGATTAGGGAACACTGAAGCTTTCTTT.